These 29 T cell receptor beta chains originate from one sample sequenced in a study of blood T cells in healthy people across ages. A J-beta primer mix and a sample-barcoded 5' primer were used in a second PCR of roughly 7 to 12 cycles. TCRdb reanalysed the 5' RACE reads using MiXCR and keeps one entry per CDR3 protein. This sample has 600,000 to 850,000 distinct CDR3 sequences, with about 25% found just once. The data also belong to a second study, concerning T cells of mothers and their children.

The source material was blood. The source of these receptors is a boy under 18 in good health.

In this sample, this clonotype turned up a few times. The chain combines TRBV20-1 with TRBJ2-1, with 10 bases matching TRBD2. CDR1 and CDR2 (germline): DFQATT, SNEGSKA (reference sequence). The CDR3 extends over 15 amino acids. V shed 6 bases and J 3 bases; nucleotides not matched to a gene: 8. The CDR3 bases are TGCAGTGCCGAACTCCTAGCGGGAGACTACAATGAGCAGTTCTTC. Residues: CSAELLAGDYNEQFF.

The table lists this clonotype with a few counts. The rearrangement links TRBV7-2 to TRBJ2-5; no clear D gene. The J call may be incorrect, as the DNA end agrees better with TRBJ2-1. CDR3 length: 15 residues. The germline CDR1 and CDR2 sequences are SGHTA and FQGNSA. CDR3 coding DNA: TGTGCCAGCAGCCCCCCCAGGCTCACCCAGCGTGAGCAGTTCTTC. Its protein is CASSPPRLTQREQFF.

This clonotype has more than one count but fewer than ten. The chain carries TRBV20-1 and TRBJ2-3, with no clear D. This CDR3 region has 13 residues. V was trimmed by 2 bases and J by 5 bases, leaving 11 bases between them. Germline V lookup: CDR1 DFQATT, CDR2 SNEGSKA (reference sequence). The CDR3 spells CSARTLMVDTQYF. In DNA, the CDR3 is TGCAGTGCTAGAACCCTAATGGTAGATACGCAGTATTTT.

This clonotype was seen only a few times. The chain joins TRBV20-1 to TRBJ1-4, with D perhaps TRBD1 (6 bases). V gave up 7 bases and J gave up 3 bases, with 15 bases separating them. CDR1 and CDR2 (germline): DFQATT, SNEGSKA (reference sequence). The CDR3 is 14 amino acids. In nucleotides, the CDR3 is TGCAGTGTTACAAAGACAGGACCTAATGAAAAACTGTTTTTT. This translates into CSVTKTGPNEKLFF.

The chain joins TRBV6-2 or TRBV6-3 to TRBJ2-5; D gene unclear. Germline V gene data show CDR1 as MNHEY and CDR2 as SVGEGT. This CDR3 region has 14 residues. The V end was cut by 6 bases, the J end by 1 base, with 12 bases between. The CDR3 loop reads CASRSARTQETQYF. The CDR3 region has the DNA TGTGCCAGCAGGAGCGCCCGCACCCAAGAGACCCAGTACTTC.

The chain combines TRBV4-3 with TRBJ2-4; D uncertain. Between the trimmed V and J ends, which lost 0 bases and 8 bases, there was a span of 11 bases. CDR1 LGHNA and CDR2 YSLEER come from the germline V gene. The length of the CDR3 is 14 residues. In DNA, the CDR3 is TGCGCCAGCAGCCAAGAGAATGCTGCATACATTCAGTACTTC. This gives the protein CASSQENAAYIQYF.

The chain carries TRBV7-9 and TRBJ1-4; 7 nucleotides line up with TRBD1. Trimming took 1 base from V and 10 from J; bases not matched to a gene: 6. The CDR3 is 14 amino acids. CDR1 is SEHNR and CDR2 is FQNEAQ in the germline V gene (reference sequence). The CDR3 loop reads CASSLEGQRGKLFF. Here the CDR3 DNA reads TGTGCCAGCAGCTTAGAGGGACAGCGGGGAAAACTGTTTTTT.

The chain uses TRBV6-5 and TRBJ1-1; D is ambiguous. CDR1 and CDR2 from the germline V gene are MNHEY and SVGAGI. Trimming cost V 5 bases and J 11 bases, with 12 bases left between them. The CDR3 runs to 11 residues. CDR3: CASSKGSEAFF. The CDR3 coding sequence is TGTGCCAGCAGTAAGGGATCGGAGGCTTTCTTT.

This clonotype was picked up a small number of times. V is TRBV29-1 and J is TRBJ1-2; possibly TRBD1 for D (5 bases). The CDR3 loop spans 14 amino acids. Germline V gene data show CDR1 as SQVTM and CDR2 as ANQGSEA. V was trimmed by 6 bases and J by 0 bases, leaving 14 bases between them. This CDR3 reads CSVGPKGTNYGYTF. The CDR3 DNA sequence: TGCAGCGTCGGTCCAAAGGGGACTAACTATGGCTACACCTTC.

This clonotype was seen more than once but under ten times. The V gene is TRBV27, the J gene TRBJ2-1; 10 bases agree with TRBD1. Judging by the DNA end, TRBJ2-5 fits better; the J call may be wrong. Germline CDR1 and CDR2: MNHEY and SMNVEV (reference sequence). This CDR3 is built from 16 residues. The CDR3 loop is CASSPLTGTGVRTQYF. CDR3 in DNA: TGTGCCAGCAGTCCCCTAACCGGGACAGGGGTGAGGACCCAGTACTTC.

V is TRBV12-3 or TRBV12-4 and J is TRBJ1-2; 10 nucleotides line up with TRBD1. V lost 6 bases and J lost 2; bases outside the gene matches: 15. The CDR3 length is 18 residues. CDR3 bases: TGTGCCAGCAGCCCACCGCACGGGACAGGGGTGCCCAACTATGGCTACACCTTC. It is translated as CASSPPHGTGVPNYGYTF.

The CDR3 here is CASSFKYGAGSTDTQYF. The CDR3 DNA reads TGTGCCAGCAGCTTCAAATATGGCGCGGGTAGCACAGATACGCAGTATTTT. This chain uses TRBV13 with TRBJ2-3; TRBD2 might be the D (5 bases). Germline CDR1 PRHDT, CDR2 FYEKMQ (reference sequence). V gave up 3 bases and J gave up 0 bases, with 16 bases separating them. CDR3 length: 17 amino acids.

This rearrangement joins TRBV6-5 to TRBJ2-5; TRBD2 agrees at 7 bases. There are 17 residues in the CDR3. Unmatched junction bases numbered 7, after V lost 0 bases and J lost 0 bases. Germline V CDR1 and CDR2: MNHEY, SVGAGI. The CDR3 DNA is TGTGCCAGCAGTTACTCTGGTAGCGGGCGGTACCAAGAGACCCAGTACTTC. Amino acid sequence: CASSYSGSGRYQETQYF.

This clonotype was counted only a few times. The chain employs TRBV20-1 and TRBJ2-3; 9 bases are shared with TRBD2. CDR3 size: 15 residues. In germline, CDR1 is DFQATT, CDR2 SNEGSKA (reference sequence). V lost 6 bases and J lost 2; bases outside the gene matches: 9. CDR3 bases: TGCAGTGCCATTCTGACTAGCGGCTACACAGATACGCAGTATTTT. This gives the protein CSAILTSGYTDTQYF.

The chain employs TRBV6-1 and TRBJ2-2; a possible D gene is TRBD2 (7 bases). This CDR3 has 13 amino acids. Trimming left V 7 bases short and J 9 bases short, with 15 bases between. The germline CDR1 and CDR2 sequences are MNHNS and SASEGT. CDR3 loop: CASTRRGGRELFF. The DNA of the CDR3 is TGTGCCAGCACGCGGAGGGGGGGCCGGGAGCTGTTTTTT.

This clonotype was picked up a small number of times. The chain links TRBV7-9 to TRBJ1-4, with D tentatively TRBD1 (5 bases). The ends were cut back, 7 bases at V and 6 bases at J, with 15 bases in the middle. Per germline, CDR1 SEHNR and CDR2 FQNEAQ (reference sequence). The CDR3 has 14 residues. CDR3 nucleotide sequence: TGTGCCAGCACCCACGGGATGGGGGATGAAAAACTGTTTTTT. Protein sequence: CASTHGMGDEKLFF.

The CDR3 DNA sequence: TGCGCCAGCAGCCCATCAGAAGAGACCCAGTACTTC. Protein: CASSPSEETQYF. The genes are TRBV5-1 and TRBJ2-5; D unclear. V was trimmed by 4 bases and J by 3 bases, leaving 7 bases between them. The CDR3 is made up of 12 amino acids. Germline CDR1 reads SGHRS; CDR2 reads YFSETQ.

This clonotype was recorded a few times. The chain uses TRBV20-1 and TRBJ2-7; D not certain. The germline CDR1 and CDR2 sequences are DFQATT and SNEGSKA (reference sequence). The CDR3 extends over 13 amino acids. V was pared by 3 bases and J by 2 bases, with 11 bases between. The CDR3 is CSASWAQTYEQYF. The CDR3 coding sequence is TGCAGTGCTAGTTGGGCACAAACCTACGAGCAGTACTTC.

V is TRBV4-3 and J is TRBJ1-1; the D is unclear. The CDR3 runs to 13 residues. Trimming took 0 bases from V and 11 from J, leaving 13 bases between them. Germline-derived CDR1 and CDR2 are LGHNA and YSLEER. CDR3 loop: CASSQEGGNPAFF. CDR3 coding DNA: TGCGCCAGCAGCCAAGAGGGAGGTAATCCGGCTTTCTTT.

This clonotype has a handful of counts. The chain combines TRBV21-1 with TRBJ2-5. TRBV21-1 is termed a pseudogene. This CDR3 has 15 amino acids. The CDR3 loop reads CASIGGHLNQETQYF. The CDR3 DNA reads TGTGCCAGCATAGGTGGCCACCTTAATCAAGAGACCCAGTACTTC.

The J gene is TRBJ2-1, the V gene TRBV20-1; D is undetermined. Trimming stripped 3 bases from V and 0 bases from J, with 9 bases between. Germline CDR1 DFQATT, CDR2 SNEGSKA (reference sequence). The CDR3 totals 14 residues. The chain's CDR3 is CSASGESSYNEQFF. CDR3 sequence (DNA): TGCAGTGCTAGTGGGGAAAGCTCCTACAATGAGCAGTTCTTC.

The V call is TRBV18, the J call TRBJ2-1; tentative D call: TRBD1 (6 bases). CDR1 is KGHSH and CDR2 is LQKENI in the germline V gene. This CDR3 is 14 amino acids long. V was cut by 2 bases and J by 7 bases, with 12 bases left in between. CDR3 nucleotide sequence: TGTGCCAGCTCACCAAACGTGCAGGGGAATGAGCAGTTCTTC. Its protein is CASSPNVQGNEQFF.

This clonotype was seen more than once but under ten times. V is TRBV6-6 and J is TRBJ1-1; D call uncertain. Trimming took 5 bases from V and 3 from J, leaving 10 bases between them. Looked up from germline, CDR1 is MNHNY and CDR2 is SVGAGI (reference sequence). The CDR3 is 13 residues long. The CDR3 DNA reads TGTGCCAGCAGTAAGGACGGCCACACTGAAGCTTTCTTT. The encoded protein is CASSKDGHTEAFF.

The CDR3 DNA follows: TGCGCCAGCAAATGGACTGGAAACTACGAGCAGTACTTC. Amino acid sequence: CASKWTGNYEQYF. V gene TRBV10-2 combines with J gene TRBJ2-7, with a possible D match to TRBD2 (5 bases). The CDR3 length is 13 residues. V was cut by 7 bases and J by 3 bases, with 13 bases left in between. Germline CDR1 is WSHSY and CDR2 is SAAADI.

The rearrangement uses TRBV9 and TRBJ2-3; the match to TRBD2 covers 12 bases. V was pared by 3 bases and J by 3 bases, with 5 bases of the junction left unmatched. This CDR3 region has 16 residues. The germline V gene encodes CDR1 SGDLS and CDR2 YYNGEE. The CDR3 here is CASSATSGRGTDTQYF. DNA of the CDR3: TGTGCCAGCAGCGCGACTAGCGGGAGAGGGACAGATACGCAGTATTTT.

CDR3 sequence reads: CASSPQTGLDEKLFF. The DNA for the CDR3 is TGTGCCAGCAGCCCGCAGACGGGACTAGATGAAAAACTGTTTTTT. This chain joins TRBV7-8 and TRBJ1-4; D may be TRBD1 (5 bases). V lost 5 bases to trimming and J lost 6 bases, with 16 bases between them. The CDR3 loop spans 15 amino acids. In germline, CDR1 is SGHVS, CDR2 FQNEAQ.

This clonotype turned up a few times. The chain is built from TRBV6-6 and TRBJ2-5; D is uncertain. The DNA matches TRBJ2-1 better at its end, which makes the J call doubtful. The CDR3 runs to 12 residues. The germline CDR1 and CDR2 sequences are MNHNY and SVGAGI (reference sequence). The CDR3 DNA reads as TGTGCCAGCAGTGGGATTTTTAATGAGCAGTTCTTC. Translated, it gives CASSGIFNEQFF.

The CDR3 region is CASSVGGQLTEAFF. The CDR3 DNA follows: TGTGCCAGCAGCGTAGGTGGACAGCTAACTGAAGCTTTCTTT. The rearrangement uses TRBV9 and TRBJ1-1, with D perhaps matching TRBD1 (6 bases). V was shortened by 0 bases and J by 5 bases, with 11 bases between the two germline ends. Per the germline V gene, CDR1 is SGDLS and CDR2 is YYNGEE. The CDR3 covers 14 residues. The full variable domain, rest sourced from reference TRBV9 and TRBJ1-1, is DSGVTQTPKHLITATGQRVTLRCSPRSGDLSVYWYQQSLDQGLQFLIQYYNGEERAKGNILERFSAQQFPDLHSELNLSSLELGDSALYFCASSVGGQLTEAFFGQGTRLTVV.

The table lists this clonotype with a few counts. The rearrangement joins TRBV15 to TRBJ2-5, with D perhaps matching TRBD1 (6 bases). Germline CDR1 and CDR2: LNHNV and YYDKDF (reference sequence). The CDR3 is made up of 14 amino acids. Trimming left V 0 bases short and J 5 bases short, with 10 bases between. The CDR3 loop reads CATSRDGQGETQYF. CDR3 coding DNA: TGTGCCACCAGCAGAGATGGGCAGGGGGAGACCCAGTACTTC.